The rows below give T cell receptor beta chains drawn from one sample of a study of T-cell reconstitution after alpha-beta-depleted transplantation in children. TCRdb redid the calling of the PCR reads with MiXCR, one entry per CDR3 protein. The top ten clones hold about 4.5% of a sample with about 400,000 distinct CDR3 sequences, about 14% of them seen once. The sample was PBMCs, taken from the stem cell graft. The receptors derive from a human donor who donated a stem cell graft to a child with Fanconi anemia. The CDR3 runs from the conserved cysteine through the conserved F or W. Expanded clones are given a class, and other clones once, few, many or no size at all.

>few|TRBJ1-1|TRBV29-1
CSVADGGYTEAFF
>NA|TRBJ1-3|TRBV6-2/TRBV6-3
CASSRDGLSGNTIYF
>NA|TRBJ2-3|TRBV5-8
CASSLAGTGGPDTQYF
>NA|TRBJ1-3|TRBV7-2
CASSLRGPSGNTIYF
>NA|TRBJ1-5|TRBV20-1
CSAPQGWGSNQPQHF
>NA|TRBJ2-5|TRBV5-1
CASSLYGQQETQYF
>many|TRBJ1-6|TRBV5-1
CASSPETGAPNSPLHF
>NA|TRBJ2-2|TRBV6-2/TRBV6-3
CASSYTPNTGELFF
>NA|TRBJ2-2|TRBV12-3/TRBV12-4
CASSSGFGELFF
>NA|TRBJ2-5|TRBV5-1
CASSLTPGQAQETQYF
>NA|TRBJ2-7|TRBV2
CASSDAAGGYEQYF
>once|TRBJ2-1|TRBV27
CASSTVAGESYNEQFF
>many|TRBJ2-1|TRBV7-2
CASSLDWSSYNEQFF
>NA|TRBJ1-2|TRBV12-3/TRBV12-4
CASSWTAYGYTF
>few|TRBJ1-5|TRBV5-5
CASALQWGGNQPQHF
>few|TRBJ2-5|TRBV5-1
CASSRTSGEGETQYF
>many|TRBJ2-6|TRBV6-2/TRBV6-3
CASMHSGANVLTF
>NA|TRBJ2-4|TRBV4-3
CASSQGTSGGLPYGIQYF
>NA|TRBJ2-2|TRBV7-8
CASSYRGSGITGELFF
>few|TRBJ2-5|TRBV14
CASSLGGARETQYF
>many|TRBJ2-7|TRBV20-1
CSARVRDMEQYF
>many|TRBJ1-1|TRBV20-1
CSASPWSPDEAFF
>few|TRBJ1-5|TRBV19
CASSISGRTNQPQHF
>NA|TRBJ2-1|TRBV18
CASSVGLDPRLGEQFF
>NA|TRBJ1-1|TRBV7-8
CASSYRKVLTIDTEAFF
>NA|TRBJ2-1|TRBV6-5
CASSYSVGLYNEQFF
>NA|TRBJ1-1|TRBV20-1
CSAYRGHTEAFF
>NA|TRBJ1-1|TRBV20-1
CSAPSSGGPEAFF
>few|TRBJ2-2|TRBV12-3/TRBV12-4
CASSTGTGELFF
>many|TRBJ1-6|TRBV6-5
CASSWGVNSPLHF
>many|TRBJ1-1|TRBV6-5
CASSYSTIGTEAFF
>many|TRBJ2-5|TRBV7-8
CASSLLATGGNQETQYF
>NA|TRBJ1-5|TRBV12-3/TRBV12-4
CASSEARASGQPQHF
>NA|TRBJ1-1|TRBV27
CASSLNRAGTEAFF
>many|TRBJ1-5|TRBV6-2/TRBV6-3
CASSYTGNNQPQHF
>many|TRBJ1-1|TRBV27
CASTQSGLAGTEAFF
>few|TRBJ1-4|TRBV29-1
CSGSWREGEKLFF
>NA|TRBJ1-4|TRBV5-1
CASSLVFGGEKLFF
>few|TRBJ2-3|TRBV28
CASSKRQGDTQYF
>many|TRBJ1-1|TRBV18
CASSPGTGDTEAFF
>many|TRBJ1-1|TRBV7-9
CASSWDKNTEAFF